This T cell receptor (beta chain) was obtained from a study of T cell responses to AZD1222 COVID-19 vaccine. TCRdb's table, derived via immunoSEQ multiplex PCR, lists solely in-frame clones and lacks some. The sample lists roughly 110,000 clones; around 81% were seen once. Germline CDR1 WSHSY, CDR2 SAAADI. J was trimmed by 5 bases and V by 8 bases; bases with no gene match: 15. This CDR3 is built from 16 residues. As regards this clone: Its antigen is unknown.

Study-level results: All repertoire sampling was performed exclusively after the peak T cell response. A rise in Spike-specific TCR breadth and depth followed two AZD1222 doses. The donor group comprised mostly white British people and more females; the analysis possibly underestimated clonal diversity.

The source was peripheral blood, collected on day 0 of AZD1222 vaccination. The receptor was derived from an adult in good health. V gene TRBV10-2 combines with J gene TRBJ2-1, with 7 bases fitting TRBD1. The CDR3 DNA reads as TGCGCCAGCGGACGCCATTCCGGGACAGCCCACAATGAGCAGTTCTTC. Protein product: CASGRHSGTAHNEQFF.